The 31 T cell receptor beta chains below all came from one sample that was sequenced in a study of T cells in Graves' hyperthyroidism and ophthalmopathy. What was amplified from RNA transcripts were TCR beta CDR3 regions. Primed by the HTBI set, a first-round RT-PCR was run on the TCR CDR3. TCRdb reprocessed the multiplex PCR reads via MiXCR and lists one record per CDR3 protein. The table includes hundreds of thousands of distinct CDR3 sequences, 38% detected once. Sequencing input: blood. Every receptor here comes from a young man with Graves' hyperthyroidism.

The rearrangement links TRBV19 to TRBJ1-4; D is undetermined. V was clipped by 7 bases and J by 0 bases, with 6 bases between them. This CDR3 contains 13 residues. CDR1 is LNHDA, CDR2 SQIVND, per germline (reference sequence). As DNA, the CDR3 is TGTGCCAGTACGGCGACAACTAATGAAAAACTGTTTTTT. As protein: CASTATTNEKLFF.

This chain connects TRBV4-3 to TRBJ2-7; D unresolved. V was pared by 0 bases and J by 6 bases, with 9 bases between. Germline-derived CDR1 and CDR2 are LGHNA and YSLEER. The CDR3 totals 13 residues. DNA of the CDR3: TGCGCCAGCAGCCAAGATTTTGGCAGCGAGCAGTACTTC. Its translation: CASSQDFGSEQYF.

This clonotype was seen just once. CDR3 sequence (DNA): TGTGCCAGCAGTGAAGCGCTCGGGACAGGGGAGGTCTACACCTTC. It encodes CASSEALGTGEVYTF. The chain uses TRBV2 and TRBJ1-2, with 10 positions matching TRBD1. Trimming took 0 bases from V and 10 from J; bases not matched to a gene: 8. The CDR3 length is 15 residues. CDR1 and CDR2 from the germline V gene are SNHLY and FYNNEI.

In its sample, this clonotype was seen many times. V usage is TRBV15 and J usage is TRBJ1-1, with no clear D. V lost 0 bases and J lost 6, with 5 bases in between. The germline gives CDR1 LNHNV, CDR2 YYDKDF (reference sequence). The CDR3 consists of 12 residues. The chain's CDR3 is CATSRDYAEAFF. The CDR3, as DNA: TGTGCCACCAGCAGAGATTACGCTGAAGCTTTCTTT.

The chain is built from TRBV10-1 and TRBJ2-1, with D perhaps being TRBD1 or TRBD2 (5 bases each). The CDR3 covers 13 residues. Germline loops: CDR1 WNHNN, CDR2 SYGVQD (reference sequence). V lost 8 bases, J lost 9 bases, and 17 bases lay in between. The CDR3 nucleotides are TGCGCCAGCGGCTCAGACATTGGGGGTGAGCAGTTCTTC. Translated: CASGSDIGGEQFF.

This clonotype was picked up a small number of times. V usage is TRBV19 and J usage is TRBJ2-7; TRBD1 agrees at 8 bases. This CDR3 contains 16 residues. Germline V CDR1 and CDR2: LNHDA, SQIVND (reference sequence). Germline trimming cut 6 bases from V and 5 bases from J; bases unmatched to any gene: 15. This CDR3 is CASSLYGTGAPDEQYF. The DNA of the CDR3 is TGTGCCAGTAGCCTATACGGGACAGGCGCACCTGACGAGCAGTACTTC.

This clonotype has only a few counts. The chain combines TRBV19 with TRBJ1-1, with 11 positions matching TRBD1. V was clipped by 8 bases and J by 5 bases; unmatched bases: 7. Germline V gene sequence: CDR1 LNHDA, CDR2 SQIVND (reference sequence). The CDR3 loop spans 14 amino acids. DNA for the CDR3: TGTGCCAGTTGGGACAGGGGGTGGAGGACTGAAGCTTTCTTT. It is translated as CASWDRGWRTEAFF.

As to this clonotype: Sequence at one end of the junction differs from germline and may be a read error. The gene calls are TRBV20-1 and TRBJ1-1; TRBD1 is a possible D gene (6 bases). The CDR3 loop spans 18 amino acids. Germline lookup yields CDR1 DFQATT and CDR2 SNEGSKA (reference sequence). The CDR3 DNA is TGCAGTGCTAGAAAGTCTTGGGGGGCGGGGGGCGAGAACACTGAAGCTTTCTTC. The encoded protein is CSARKSWGAGGENTEAFF.

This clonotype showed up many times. This CDR3 reads CASSQDGRGNEKLFF. CDR3 sequence (DNA): TGCGCCAGCAGCCAAGACGGTCGCGGGAATGAAAAACTGTTTTTT. This rearrangement joins TRBV4-3 to TRBJ1-4, with D uncertain. Looked up from germline, CDR1 is LGHNA and CDR2 is YSLEER. The CDR3 runs 15 residues. Trimming took off 0 bases at V and 5 bases at J, with 10 bases between the two ends.

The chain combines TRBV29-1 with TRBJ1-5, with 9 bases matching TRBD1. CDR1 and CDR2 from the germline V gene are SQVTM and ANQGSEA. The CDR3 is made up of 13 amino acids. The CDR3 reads CSAGQGNNQPQHF. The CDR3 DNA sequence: TGCAGTGCGGGACAGGGAAACAATCAGCCCCAGCATTTT.

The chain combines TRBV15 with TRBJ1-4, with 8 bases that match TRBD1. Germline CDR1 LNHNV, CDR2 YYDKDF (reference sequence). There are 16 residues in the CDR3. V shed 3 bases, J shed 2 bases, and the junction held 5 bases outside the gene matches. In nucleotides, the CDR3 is TGTGCCACCAGCAGTGAAGGACAGGGTACTAATGAAAAACTGTTTTTT. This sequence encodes CATSSEGQGTNEKLFF.

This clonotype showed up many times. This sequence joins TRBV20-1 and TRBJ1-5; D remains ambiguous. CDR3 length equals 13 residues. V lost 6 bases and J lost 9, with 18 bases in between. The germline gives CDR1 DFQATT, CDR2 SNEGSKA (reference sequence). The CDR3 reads CSASTLIQTPQHF. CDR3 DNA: TGCAGTGCCAGCACCTTAATCCAAACGCCCCAGCATTTT.

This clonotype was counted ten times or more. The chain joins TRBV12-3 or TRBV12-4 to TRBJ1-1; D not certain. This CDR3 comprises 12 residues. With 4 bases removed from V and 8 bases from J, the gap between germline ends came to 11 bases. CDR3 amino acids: CASSSAPAEAFF. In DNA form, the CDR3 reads TGTGCCAGCAGTTCCGCGCCAGCCGAAGCTTTCTTT.

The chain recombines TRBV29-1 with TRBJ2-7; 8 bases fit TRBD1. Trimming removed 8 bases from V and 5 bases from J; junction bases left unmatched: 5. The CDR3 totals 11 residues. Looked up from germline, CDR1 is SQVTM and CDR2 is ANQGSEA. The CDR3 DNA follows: TGCAGCTTAGACAGGGGCGACGAGCAGTACTTC. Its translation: CSLDRGDEQYF.

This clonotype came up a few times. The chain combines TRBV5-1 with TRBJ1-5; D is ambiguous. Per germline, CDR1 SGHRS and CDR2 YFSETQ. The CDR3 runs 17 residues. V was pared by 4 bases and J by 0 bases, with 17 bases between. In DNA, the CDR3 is TGCGCCAGCAGCATACGGACGCACAATCTTAGCAATCAGCCCCAGCATTTT. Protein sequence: CASSIRTHNLSNQPQHF.

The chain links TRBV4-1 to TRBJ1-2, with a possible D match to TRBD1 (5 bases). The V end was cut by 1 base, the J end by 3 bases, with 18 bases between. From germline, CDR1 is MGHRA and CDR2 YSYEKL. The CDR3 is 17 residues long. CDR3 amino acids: CASSQAWPGPTYYGYTF. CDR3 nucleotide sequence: TGCGCCAGCAGCCAAGCATGGCCGGGACCGACTTACTATGGCTACACCTTC.

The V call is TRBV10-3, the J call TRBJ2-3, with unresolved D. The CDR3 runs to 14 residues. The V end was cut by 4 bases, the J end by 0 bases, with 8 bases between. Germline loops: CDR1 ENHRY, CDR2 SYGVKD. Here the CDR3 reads CAISATGSTDTQYF. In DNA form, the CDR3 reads TGTGCCATCAGTGCAACCGGGAGCACAGATACGCAGTATTTT.

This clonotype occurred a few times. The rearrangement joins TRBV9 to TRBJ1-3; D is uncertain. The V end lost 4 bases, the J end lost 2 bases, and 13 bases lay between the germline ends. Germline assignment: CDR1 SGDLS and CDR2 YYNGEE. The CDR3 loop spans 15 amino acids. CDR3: CASSQEGGPGNTIYF. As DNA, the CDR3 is TGTGCCAGCAGCCAAGAGGGAGGACCTGGAAACACCATATATTTT.

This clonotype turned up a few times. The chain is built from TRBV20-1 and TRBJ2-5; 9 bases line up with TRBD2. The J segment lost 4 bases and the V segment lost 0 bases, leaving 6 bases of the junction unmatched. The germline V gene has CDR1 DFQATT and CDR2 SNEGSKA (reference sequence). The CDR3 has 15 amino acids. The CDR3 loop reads CSARDPAGGGETQYF. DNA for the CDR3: TGCAGTGCTAGAGATCCAGCGGGAGGTGGAGAGACCCAGTACTTC.

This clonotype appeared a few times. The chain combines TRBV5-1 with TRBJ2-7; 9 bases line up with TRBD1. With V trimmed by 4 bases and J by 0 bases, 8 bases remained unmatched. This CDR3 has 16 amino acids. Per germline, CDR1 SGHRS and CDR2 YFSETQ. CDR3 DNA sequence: TGCGCCAGCAGCGGAATCCGGGACAGGGACTCCTACGAGCAGTACTTC. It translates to CASSGIRDRDSYEQYF. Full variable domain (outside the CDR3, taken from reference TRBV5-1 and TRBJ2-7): KAGVTQTPRYLIKTRGQQVTLSCSPISGHRSVSWYQQTPGQGLQFLFEYFSETQRNKGNFPGRFSGRQFSNSRSEMNVSTLELGDSALYLCASSGIRDRDSYEQYFGPGTRLTVT.

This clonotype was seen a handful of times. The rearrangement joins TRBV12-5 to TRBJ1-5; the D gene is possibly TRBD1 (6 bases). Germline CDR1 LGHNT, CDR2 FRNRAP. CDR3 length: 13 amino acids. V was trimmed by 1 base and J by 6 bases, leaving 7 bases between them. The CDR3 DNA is TGTGCTAGTGGTTTGGACAGGGCTCAGCCCCAGCATTTT. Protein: CASGLDRAQPQHF.

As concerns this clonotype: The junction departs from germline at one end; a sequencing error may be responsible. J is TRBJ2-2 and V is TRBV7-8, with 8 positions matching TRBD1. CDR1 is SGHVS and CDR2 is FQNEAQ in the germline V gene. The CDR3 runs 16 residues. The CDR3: CDSSLGRGRGTGELFF. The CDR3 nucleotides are TGTGACAGCAGCTTAGGCAGGGGGCGCGGCACCGGGGAGCTGTTTTTT. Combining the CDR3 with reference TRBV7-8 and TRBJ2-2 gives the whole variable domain GAGVSQSPRYKVAKRGQDVALRCDPISGHVSLFWYQQALGQGPEFLTYFQNEAQLDKSGLPSDRFFAERPEGSVSTLKIQRTQQEDSAVYLCDSSLGRGRGTGELFFGEGSRLTVL.

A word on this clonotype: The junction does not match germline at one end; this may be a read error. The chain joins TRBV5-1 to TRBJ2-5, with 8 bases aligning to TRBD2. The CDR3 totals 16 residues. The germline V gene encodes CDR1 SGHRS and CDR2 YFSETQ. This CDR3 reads CASSLEAGASGETQYF. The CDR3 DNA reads TGTGCCAGCAGCTTGGAGGCAGGGGCTAGCGGGGAGACCCAGTACTTC.

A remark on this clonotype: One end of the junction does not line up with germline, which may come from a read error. The CDR3 sequence is CAISYSVLANEKLFF. CDR3 nucleotides: TGTGCCATCAGTTACTCGGTATTAGCTAATGAAAAACTGTTTTTT. The chain is built from TRBV6-5 and TRBJ1-4; D unresolved. This CDR3 comprises 15 residues. Germline V gene data show CDR1 as MNHEY and CDR2 as SVGAGI.

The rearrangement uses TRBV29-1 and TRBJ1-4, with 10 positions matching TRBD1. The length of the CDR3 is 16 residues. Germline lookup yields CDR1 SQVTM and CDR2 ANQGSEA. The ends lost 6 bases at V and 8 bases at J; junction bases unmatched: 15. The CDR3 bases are TGCAGCGTCCTCTCGGGGGACAGGGGCATTTTGGAAAAACTGTTTTTT. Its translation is CSVLSGDRGILEKLFF.

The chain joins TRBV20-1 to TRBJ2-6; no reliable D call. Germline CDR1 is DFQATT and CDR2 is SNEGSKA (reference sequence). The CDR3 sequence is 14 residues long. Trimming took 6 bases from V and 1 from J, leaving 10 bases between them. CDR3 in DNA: TGCAGTGCCAGCATTGGGTCTGGGGCCAACGTCCTGACTTTC. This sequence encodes CSASIGSGANVLTF.

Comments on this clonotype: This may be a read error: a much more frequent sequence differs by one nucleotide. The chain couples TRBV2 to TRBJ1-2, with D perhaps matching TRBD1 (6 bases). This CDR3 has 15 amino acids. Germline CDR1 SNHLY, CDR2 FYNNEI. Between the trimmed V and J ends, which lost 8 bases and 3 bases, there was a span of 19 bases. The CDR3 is CASGDGQSADYGYTF. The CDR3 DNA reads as TGTGCCAGCGGGGATGGACAGTCGGCGGACTATGGCTACACCTTC. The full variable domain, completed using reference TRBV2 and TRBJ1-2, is EPEVTQTPSHQVTQMGQEVILRCVPISNHLYFYWYRQILGQKVEFLVSFYNNEISEKSEIFDDQFSVERPDGSNFTLKIRSTKLEDSAMYFCASGDGQSADYGYTFGSGTRLTVV.

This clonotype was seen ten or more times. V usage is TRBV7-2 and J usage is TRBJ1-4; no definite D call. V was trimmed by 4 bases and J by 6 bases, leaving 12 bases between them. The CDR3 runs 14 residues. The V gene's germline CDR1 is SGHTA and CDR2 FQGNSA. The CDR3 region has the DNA TGTGCCAGCAGCTCCTATCACACAGATGAAAAACTGTTTTTT. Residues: CASSSYHTDEKLFF.

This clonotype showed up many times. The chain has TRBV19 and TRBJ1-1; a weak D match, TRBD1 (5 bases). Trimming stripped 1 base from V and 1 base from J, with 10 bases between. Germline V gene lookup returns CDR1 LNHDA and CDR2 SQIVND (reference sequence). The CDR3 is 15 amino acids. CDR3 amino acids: CASSIGGVWNTEAFF. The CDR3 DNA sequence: TGTGCCAGTAGTATAGGGGGCGTGTGGAACACTGAAGCTTTCTTT.

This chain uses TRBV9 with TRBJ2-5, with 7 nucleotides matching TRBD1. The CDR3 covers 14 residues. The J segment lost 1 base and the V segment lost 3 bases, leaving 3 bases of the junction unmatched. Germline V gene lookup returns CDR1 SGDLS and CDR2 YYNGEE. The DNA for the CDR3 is TGTGCCAGCAGCGCCTCAGGGGGCCAAGAGACCCAGTACTTC. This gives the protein CASSASGGQETQYF.

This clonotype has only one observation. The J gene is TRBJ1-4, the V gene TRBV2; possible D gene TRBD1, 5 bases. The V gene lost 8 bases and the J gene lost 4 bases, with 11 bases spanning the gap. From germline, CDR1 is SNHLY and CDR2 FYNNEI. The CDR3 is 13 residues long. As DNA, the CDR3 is TGTGCCAGCGTTCAGGGTGGTAATGAAAAACTGTTTTTT. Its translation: CASVQGGNEKLFF.